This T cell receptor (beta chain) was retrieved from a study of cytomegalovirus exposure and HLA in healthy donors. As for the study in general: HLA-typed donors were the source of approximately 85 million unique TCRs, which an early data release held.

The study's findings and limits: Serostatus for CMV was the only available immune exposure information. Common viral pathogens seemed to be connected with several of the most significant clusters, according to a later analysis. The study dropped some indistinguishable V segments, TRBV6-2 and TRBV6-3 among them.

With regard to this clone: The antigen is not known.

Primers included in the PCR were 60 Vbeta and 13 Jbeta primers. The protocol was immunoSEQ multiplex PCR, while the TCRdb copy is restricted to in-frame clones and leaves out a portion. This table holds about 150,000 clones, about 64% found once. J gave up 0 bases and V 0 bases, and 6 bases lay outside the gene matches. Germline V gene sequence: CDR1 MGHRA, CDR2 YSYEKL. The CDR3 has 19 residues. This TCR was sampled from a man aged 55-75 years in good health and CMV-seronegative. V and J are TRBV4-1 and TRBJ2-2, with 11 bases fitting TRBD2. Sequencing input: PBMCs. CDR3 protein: CASSQDRGSGRANTGELFF. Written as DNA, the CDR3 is TGCGCCAGCAGCCAAGATCGGGGTAGCGGGAGGGCGAACACCGGGGAGCTGTTTTTT.